The entry below gives a single TCR beta chain sequence along with its context. Its target is unknown. The Oncomine TCR Beta short-read assay generated sequence data from the DNA of cultured CD4+ T cells. TCRdb recomputed calls from the PCR reads with MiXCR, one row per CDR3 protein. The repertoire holds 14,000 or so distinct CDR3 sequences, with under 30% as singletons. Germline CDR1 is SGHNT and CDR2 is YENEEA. Trimming removed 6 bases from V and 4 bases from J; junction bases left unmatched: 7. There are 14 residues in the CDR3. Regarding treatment: roughly 11-day PBMC culture with coronavirus spike peptide pools or control peptides (ViraFEST assay). This entry belongs to a study of vaccination and CD4 T cells after COVID-19. Study in general: Participants, all vaccine recipients, received two doses of either BNT162b2 or mRNA-1273. Cells were stimulated with overlapping spike peptide pools from SARS-CoV-2, HCoV-NL63, HCoV-OC43 and HCoV-229E. Some control cultures received a CEFX pool, which served as the positive control. Others received an HIV-1 Nef pool or no peptide.

The chain carries TRBV11-3 and TRBJ1-1; 8 bases are shared with TRBD1. The receptor was derived from a human donor with COVID-19. The sample was cultured CD4+ T cells from blood. CDR3 sequence reads: CASSLTGQGTEAFF. The CDR3 bases are TGTGCCAGCAGTCTGACAGGACAGGGCACTGAAGCTTTCTTT.